Each of the 20 T cell receptor beta chains below was sequenced from the same sample in a study of blood T cell repertoires in COVID-19. TCRdb's table, derived via immunoSEQ multiplex PCR, lists solely in-frame clones and lacks some. The data show 300,000 to 450,000 clones, roughly 86% seen once. The sample taken for sequencing was peripheral blood. Source of these receptors: a woman between 55 and 75 years old with COVID-19, enrolled during active disease.

In this sample, this clone turned up a few times. The J gene is TRBJ1-5, the V gene TRBV2; tentatively, D is TRBD1 (5 bases). Trimming stripped 3 bases from V and 5 bases from J, with 8 bases between. In germline, CDR1 is SNHLY, CDR2 FYNNEI. The CDR3 runs 13 residues. Here the CDR3 reads CASSDRGHQPQHF. Here the CDR3 DNA reads TGTGCCAGCAGTGATAGGGGCCATCAGCCCCAGCATTTT. The full variable domain, rest sourced from reference TRBV2 and TRBJ1-5, is EPEVTQTPSHQVTQMGQEVILRCVPISNHLYFYWYRQILGQKVEFLVSFYNNEISEKSEIFDDQFSVERPDGSNFTLKIRSTKLEDSAMYFCASSDRGHQPQHFGDGTRLSIL.

This clone was detected only once. The V and J genes are TRBV2 and TRBJ1-5; D gene ambiguous. Germline CDR1 reads SNHLY; CDR2 reads FYNNEI. Between the trimmed V and J ends, which lost 3 bases and 2 bases, there was a span of 8 bases. CDR3 length: 14 amino acids. This CDR3 reads CASSDEKGNQPQHF. DNA of the CDR3: TGTGCCAGCAGTGATGAGAAAGGCAATCAGCCCCAGCATTTT. Together with reference TRBV2 and TRBJ1-5, the CDR3 gives the full variable domain: EPEVTQTPSHQVTQMGQEVILRCVPISNHLYFYWYRQILGQKVEFLVSFYNNEISEKSEIFDDQFSVERPDGSNFTLKIRSTKLEDSAMYFCASSDEKGNQPQHFGDGTRLSIL.

This clone has just a few counts. The J gene is TRBJ1-5, the V gene TRBV6-6; 10 nucleotides align to TRBD1. CDR1 and CDR2 (germline): MNHNY, SVGAGI (reference sequence). CDR3 length equals 14 residues. Losses at the gene ends were 6 bases for V and 7 bases for J; bases not matched to a gene: 6. The CDR3 is CASRFGQGGQPQHF. The CDR3 DNA is TGTGCCAGCAGATTCGGACAGGGGGGCCAGCCCCAGCATTTT.

The chain joins TRBV7-8 to TRBJ1-2; TRBD1 aligns across 8 bases. The CDR3 is 14 residues long. Germline-derived CDR1 and CDR2 are SGHVS and FQNEAQ. Trimming cost V 1 base and J 8 bases; bases outside gene matches: 6. CDR3 residues: CASSLEDRVSGYTF. The DNA of the CDR3 is TGTGCCAGCAGCTTAGAGGACAGGGTGAGCGGCTACACCTTC.

V gene TRBV18 combines with J gene TRBJ1-1; D not resolved. The ends were cut back, 2 bases at V and 4 bases at J, with 14 bases in the middle. Germline-derived CDR1 and CDR2 are KGHSH and LQKENI. There are 15 residues in the CDR3. CDR3 sequence reads: CASSPKSKARTEAFF. CDR3 nucleotide sequence: TGTGCCAGCTCACCAAAATCCAAAGCTCGCACTGAAGCTTTCTTT.

The V and J genes are TRBV28 and TRBJ1-5; 7 bases align to TRBD1. CDR1 and CDR2 (germline): MDHEN, SYDVKM. V lost 7 bases to trimming and J lost 4 bases; unmatched junction nucleotides: 4. This CDR3 has 13 amino acids. CDR3 protein: CASIRDRNQPQHF. The DNA of the CDR3 is TGTGCCAGCATTCGGGACAGAAATCAGCCCCAGCATTTT.

V usage is TRBV5-4 and J usage is TRBJ1-1; D unclear. CDR3 length equals 13 residues. Germline V gives CDR1 SGHNT, CDR2 YYREEE (reference sequence). Trimming cost V 3 bases and J 3 bases, with 9 bases left between them. Here the CDR3 reads CASSYPGYTEAFF. DNA for the CDR3: TGTGCCAGCAGCTACCCAGGTTACACTGAAGCTTTCTTT.

In its sample, this clone was seen once. The J gene is TRBJ2-7, the V gene TRBV11-2, with TRBD2 identical over 11 bases. CDR3 length: 15 amino acids. The germline CDR1 and CDR2 sequences are SGHAT and FQNNGV. The J segment lost 2 bases and the V segment lost 5 bases, leaving 5 bases of the junction unmatched. This CDR3 is CASSTLAGGTYEQYF. The CDR3 DNA reads as TGTGCCAGCAGCACCCTAGCGGGGGGCACCTACGAGCAGTACTTC.

The chain couples TRBV9 to TRBJ1-6; D is undetermined. V was trimmed by 0 bases and J by 9 bases, leaving 13 bases between them. The CDR3 loop spans 15 amino acids. The germline CDR1 and CDR2 sequences are SGDLS and YYNGEE. The DNA for the CDR3 is TGTGCCAGCAGCGTAGATCACATATCGGGTTCACCCCTCCACTTT. Translating gives CASSVDHISGSPLHF.

This clone appeared a single time. The genes are TRBV19 and TRBJ1-2; no reliable D call. Germline CDR1 reads LNHDA; CDR2 reads SQIVND (reference sequence). V lost 3 bases and J 8 bases, leaving 22 bases between the germline ends. The CDR3 has 16 amino acids. CDR3 amino acids: CASSITGNPLREGYTF. DNA for the CDR3: TGTGCCAGTAGTATCACGGGAAACCCGCTCCGGGAGGGCTACACCTTC.

This clone was picked up one time. This sequence joins TRBV19 and TRBJ1-1; the D gene is possibly TRBD1 (5 bases). Trimming pared 5 bases from V and 7 bases from J, leaving 14 bases between. Looked up from germline, CDR1 is LNHDA and CDR2 is SQIVND (reference sequence). The CDR3 has 13 amino acids. The CDR3 DNA reads TGTGCCAGTAGTCTTCCTCCGGGGGGTGAAGCTTTCTTT. It specifies CASSLPPGGEAFF.

This clone was observed a single time. The chain recombines TRBV5-1 with TRBJ1-1; TRBD1 matches 7 bases. The V gene end was trimmed by 3 bases and the J gene end by 1 base; junction bases not matched to a gene: 3. The CDR3 totals 14 residues. Germline V gene sequence: CDR1 SGHRS, CDR2 YFSETQ. CDR3 in amino acids: CASSYRTGNTEAFF. The CDR3, as DNA: TGCGCCAGCAGCTACCGGACAGGGAACACTGAAGCTTTCTTT. The whole variable domain, filled in from reference TRBV5-1 and TRBJ1-1, reads KAGVTQTPRYLIKTRGQQVTLSCSPISGHRSVSWYQQTPGQGLQFLFEYFSETQRNKGNFPGRFSGRQFSNSRSEMNVSTLELGDSALYLCASSYRTGNTEAFFGQGTRLTVV.

The V call is TRBV9, the J call TRBJ2-6, with 8 nucleotides matching TRBD1. This CDR3 contains 15 residues. J gave up 4 bases and V 3 bases, and 3 bases lay outside the gene matches. Germline lookup yields CDR1 SGDLS and CDR2 YYNGEE. The DNA for the CDR3 is TGTGCCAGCAGCGGACAGGGGCACGGGGCCAACGTCCTGACTTTC. Translated: CASSGQGHGANVLTF.

The chain employs TRBV19 and TRBJ2-5; TRBD1 aligns across 7 bases. The trim removed 0 bases at V and 1 base at J, leaving 5 bases unmatched. Germline-derived CDR1 and CDR2 are LNHDA and SQIVND (reference sequence). CDR3 size: 16 residues. CDR3 in DNA: TGTGCCAGTAGTATAGATCGGACAGGCCGCCAAGAGACCCAGTACTTC. This sequence encodes CASSIDRTGRQETQYF.

The chain employs TRBV11-2 and TRBJ2-3, with D possibly TRBD1 on 6 matching bases. The germline V gene has CDR1 SGHAT and CDR2 FQNNGV. V lost 3 bases, J lost 6 bases, and 13 bases lay in between. This CDR3 has 14 amino acids. CDR3 protein: CASSFRGPLDTQYF. CDR3 sequence (DNA): TGTGCCAGCAGCTTCAGGGGCCCCCTTGATACGCAGTATTTT.

For this clone: Other DNA sequences in the sample encode the same CDR3. The chain uses TRBV30 and TRBJ2-6, with D possibly matching TRBD1 (5 bases). V lost 2 bases and J lost 1, with 6 bases in between. Germline V gene data show CDR1 as GTSNPN and CDR2 as SVGIG (reference sequence). This CDR3 is 14 amino acids long. The CDR3 spells CAWSRGSGANVLTF. CDR3 nucleotides: TGTGCCTGGAGTAGGGGATCTGGGGCCAACGTCCTGACTTTC.

This clone has only a few counts. This rearrangement joins TRBV27 to TRBJ1-2, with D perhaps TRBD1 (5 bases). Germline lookup yields CDR1 MNHEY and CDR2 SMNVEV (reference sequence). V lost 7 bases, J lost 4 bases, and 13 bases lay in between. The CDR3 has 13 amino acids. CDR3 in amino acids: CASKSPDSYGYTF. As DNA, the CDR3 is TGTGCCAGCAAATCCCCCGACAGCTATGGCTACACCTTC.

The J gene is TRBJ1-6, the V gene TRBV12-2. TRBV12-2 is designated a pseudogene. The CDR3 loop spans 16 amino acids. The CDR3 nucleotides read TGTGCAAGTCGCCCGACTGCCACCTCCTATAATTCACCCCTCCACTTT. Translating it yields CASRPTATSYNSPLHF.

The V call is TRBV19, the J call TRBJ2-1; the match to TRBD2 covers 8 bases. Trimming at V came to 4 bases and at J to 10 bases, leaving 12 bases not matched to a gene. The CDR3 is 15 residues long. The germline CDR1 and CDR2 sequences are LNHDA and SQIVND (reference sequence). CDR3: CASSRETSARHEQFF. The CDR3 DNA is TGTGCCAGTAGTAGGGAGACTAGCGCGCGGCACGAGCAGTTCTTC.

This clone was detected a few times. The chain employs TRBV5-1 and TRBJ2-7; D remains ambiguous. Trimming left V 0 bases short and J 1 base short, with 11 bases between. In germline, CDR1 is SGHRS, CDR2 YFSETQ. The CDR3 has 15 residues. This CDR3 is CASSLGHTQSYEQYF. The DNA for the CDR3 is TGCGCCAGCAGCTTGGGACATACGCAATCCTACGAGCAGTACTTC.